The clone carrying this TCR beta chain occurred many times. Antigen: not known. The CDR3 is cut off 3 residues early in the read; its end comes from the germline J gene. This entry is derived from a study of T cell clonality in common variable immunodeficiency. Findings and caveats of the study: Shared TCRbeta clones were fewer between CVID subjects than controls. Reportedly, TCR beta sequences from common variable immunodeficiency showed fewer deletions and N-nucleotide insertions.

Sequencing input was equivalent genomic DNA from CVID and controls. Sequenced by immunoSEQ multiplex PCR; TCRdb stores in-frame clones only, minus some. Observed in the sample are approximately 42,000 clones, none of them singletons. This CDR3 spans 14 amino acids. Germline V CDR1 and CDR2: SGHRS, YFSETQ. With 2 bases removed from V and 2 bases from J, the gap between germline ends came to 10 bases. Input material: peripheral blood mononuclear cells. This TCR was recovered from a person aged 18 to 75 in good health. This sequence joins TRBV5-1 and TRBJ1-1, with D perhaps TRBD1 (5 bases). The CDR3 spells CASSFSQGNTEAFF. Partial CDR3 DNA: TGCGCCAGCAGCTTTTCTCAGGGAAACACTGAA.